This T cell receptor (beta chain) originates from a study of blood T cell repertoires in COVID-19. Looking at the study overall: Researchers got acute and convalescent COVID-19 samples from the United States, Italy and Spain. PBMCs, B-cell-depleted T cells, or T cells were the source of the cDNA or gDNA that made up the material.

In the authors' methods: It was from reference gene primer amplification that nucleated cell counts were estimated. Repertoires were generated with immunoSEQ multiplex PCR, while TCRdb's copy carries only in-frame clones and drops some. V and J calls and clone size come straight from that table; D and trimming were deduced from the DNA. The data hold roughly 33,000 clones, with around 80% observed a single time. The TCR originated in an older woman with acute or convalescent COVID-19. The sample consisted of peripheral blood.

The DNA for the CDR3 is TGTGCCAGCAGTTACTCGGGCAGGGGGCCTGGAAACACCATATATTTT. It encodes CASSYSGRGPGNTIYF. The V gene is TRBV6-5, the J gene TRBJ1-3; 8 bases match TRBD1. There are 16 residues in the CDR3. CDR1 and CDR2 from the germline V gene are MNHEY and SVGAGI. V gave up 0 bases and J gave up 2 bases; unmatched junction bases: 3.